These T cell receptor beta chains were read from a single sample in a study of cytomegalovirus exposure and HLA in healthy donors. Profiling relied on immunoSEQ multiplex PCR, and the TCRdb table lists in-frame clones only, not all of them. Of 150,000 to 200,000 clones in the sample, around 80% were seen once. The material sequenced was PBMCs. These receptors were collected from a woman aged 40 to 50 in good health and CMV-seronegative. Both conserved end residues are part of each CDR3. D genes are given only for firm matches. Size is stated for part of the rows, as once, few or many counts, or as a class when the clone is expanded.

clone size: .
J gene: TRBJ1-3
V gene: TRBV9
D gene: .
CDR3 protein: CASSVDTSGNTIYF
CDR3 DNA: TGTGCCAGCAGCGTAGACACCTCTGGAAACACCATATATTTT

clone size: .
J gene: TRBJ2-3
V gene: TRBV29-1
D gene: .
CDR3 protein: CSVTTFDGGAQYF
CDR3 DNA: TGCAGCGTCACCACTTTTGACGGCGGCGCGCAGTATTTT

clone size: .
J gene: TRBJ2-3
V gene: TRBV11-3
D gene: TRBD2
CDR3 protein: CASSFGGAGDTQYF
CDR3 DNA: TGTGCCAGCAGCTTCGGGGGAGCGGGGGATACGCAGTATTTT

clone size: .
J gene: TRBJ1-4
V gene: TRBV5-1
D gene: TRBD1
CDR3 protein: CASSLLGQGSEKLFF
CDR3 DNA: TGCGCCAGCAGCTTGCTGGGACAGGGCAGTGAAAAACTGTTTTTT

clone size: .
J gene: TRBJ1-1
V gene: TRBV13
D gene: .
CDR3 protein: CASSLRGAEGTEAFF
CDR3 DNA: TGTGCCAGCAGCTTACGGGGGGCGGAGGGCACTGAAGCTTTCTTT

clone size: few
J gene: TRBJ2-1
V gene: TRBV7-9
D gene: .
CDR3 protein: CASSLQGHEQFF
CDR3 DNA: TGTGCCAGCAGCTTACAGGGGCATGAGCAGTTCTTC

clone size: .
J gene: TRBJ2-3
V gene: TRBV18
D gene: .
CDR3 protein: CASSPPAHTDTQYF
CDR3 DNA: TGTGCCAGCTCACCACCGGCCCACACAGATACGCAGTATTTT

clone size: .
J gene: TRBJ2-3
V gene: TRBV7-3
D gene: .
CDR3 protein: CASSSTLTADTQYF
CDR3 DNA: TGTGCCAGCAGCTCGACTTTAACGGCAGATACGCAGTATTTT

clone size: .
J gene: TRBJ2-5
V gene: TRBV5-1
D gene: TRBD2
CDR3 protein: CASSLGLGGKETQYF
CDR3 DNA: TGCGCCAGCAGCTTGGGATTGGGGGGGAAAGAGACCCAGTACTTC

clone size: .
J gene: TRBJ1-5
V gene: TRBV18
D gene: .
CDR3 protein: CASSEGRQQPQHF
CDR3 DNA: TGTGCCAGCTCGGAGGGGAGGCAACAGCCCCAGCATTTT

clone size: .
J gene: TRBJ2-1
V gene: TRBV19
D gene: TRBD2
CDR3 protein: CASTLTSGDTYNEQFF
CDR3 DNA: TGTGCCAGTACCTTGACTAGCGGGGATACCTACAATGAGCAGTTCTTC

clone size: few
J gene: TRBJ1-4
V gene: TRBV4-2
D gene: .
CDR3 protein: CASSQDGRSEKLFF
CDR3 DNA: TGTGCCAGCAGCCAAGATGGGAGGAGTGAAAAACTGTTTTTT

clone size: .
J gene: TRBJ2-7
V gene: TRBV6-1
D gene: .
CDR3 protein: CASSDRSLLSYEQYF
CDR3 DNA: TGTGCCAGCAGTGATAGAAGTCTTCTCTCCTACGAGCAGTACTTC

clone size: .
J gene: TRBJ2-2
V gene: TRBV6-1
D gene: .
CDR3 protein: CASVGRLSGELFF
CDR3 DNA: TGTGCCAGCGTGGGGCGACTTTCTGGGGAGCTGTTTTTT

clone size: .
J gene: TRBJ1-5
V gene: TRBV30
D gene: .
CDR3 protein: CAWSWGQGINQPQHF
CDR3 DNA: TGTGCCTGGAGTTGGGGCCAGGGGATCAATCAGCCCCAGCATTTT

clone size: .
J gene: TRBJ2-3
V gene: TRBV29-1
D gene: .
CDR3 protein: CSVDRGDTQYF
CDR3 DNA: TGCAGCGTTGACAGGGGAGATACGCAGTATTTT

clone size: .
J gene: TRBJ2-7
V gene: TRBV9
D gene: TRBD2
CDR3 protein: CASSVAVLSGTFSYEQYF
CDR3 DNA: TGTGCCAGCAGCGTAGCTGTTCTTAGCGGGACCTTCTCCTACGAGCAGTACTTC

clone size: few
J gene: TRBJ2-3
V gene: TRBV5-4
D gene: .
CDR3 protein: CASSKLNSGDTQYF
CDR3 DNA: TGTGCCAGCAGCAAACTCAATAGCGGAGATACGCAGTATTTT

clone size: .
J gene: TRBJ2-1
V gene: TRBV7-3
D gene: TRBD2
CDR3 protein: CASSFGLAGPQFF
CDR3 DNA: TGTGCCAGCAGCTTTGGTCTAGCGGGCCCCCAATTCTTC

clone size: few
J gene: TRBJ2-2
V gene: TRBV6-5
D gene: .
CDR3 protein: CASSYVYSPTGELFF
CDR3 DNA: TGTGCCAGCAGTTACGTGTACAGCCCCACCGGGGAGCTGTTTTTT

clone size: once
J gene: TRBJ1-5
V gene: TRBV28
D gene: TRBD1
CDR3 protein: CATSLGTGFSTAQPQHF
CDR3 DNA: TGTGCCACCTCCCTCGGGACAGGGTTTTCTACTGCTCAGCCCCAGCATTTT

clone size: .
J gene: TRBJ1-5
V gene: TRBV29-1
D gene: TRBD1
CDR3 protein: CSVLVGQGTEPQHF
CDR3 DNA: TGCAGCGTCCTCGTCGGACAGGGGACCGAGCCCCAGCATTTT

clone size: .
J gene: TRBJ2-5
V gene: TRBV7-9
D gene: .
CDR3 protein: CASSPAGPHRDQETQYF
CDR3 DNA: TGTGCCAGCAGCCCCGCTGGGCCCCACAGGGACCAAGAGACCCAGTACTTC

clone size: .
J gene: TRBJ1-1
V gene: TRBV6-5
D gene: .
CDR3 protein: CASSYSGGTDTEAFF
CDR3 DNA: TGTGCCAGCAGTTACTCGGGAGGAACCGACACTGAAGCTTTCTTT

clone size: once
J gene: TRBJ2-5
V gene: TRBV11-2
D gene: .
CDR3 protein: CASSTLSGETQETQYF
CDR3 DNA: TGTGCCAGCAGCACTCTTAGCGGAGAAACGCAAGAGACCCAGTACTTC

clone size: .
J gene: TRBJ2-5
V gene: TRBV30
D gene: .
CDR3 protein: CAWSVGAGETQYF
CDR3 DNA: TGTGCCTGGAGTGTGGGGGCCGGGGAGACCCAGTACTTC

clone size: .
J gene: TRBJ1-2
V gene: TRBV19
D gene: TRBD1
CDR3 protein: CASSILRQGGYGYTF
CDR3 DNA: TGTGCCAGTAGTATATTAAGACAGGGCGGCTATGGCTACACCTTC

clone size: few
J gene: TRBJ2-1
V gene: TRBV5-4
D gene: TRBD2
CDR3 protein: CASSLRWMGLGFNEQFF
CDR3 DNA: TGTGCCAGCAGCTTGAGGTGGATGGGACTAGGTTTCAATGAGCAGTTCTTC

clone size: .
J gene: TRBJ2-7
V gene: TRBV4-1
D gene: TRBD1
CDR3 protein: CASSQDAGTAAYEQYF
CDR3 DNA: TGCGCCAGCAGCCAAGACGCCGGGACAGCGGCCTACGAGCAGTACTTC

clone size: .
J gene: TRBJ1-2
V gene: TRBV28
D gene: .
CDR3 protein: CASSFPGTLGGYTF
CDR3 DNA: TGTGCCAGCAGTTTCCCAGGGACTCTCGGCGGCTACACCTTC

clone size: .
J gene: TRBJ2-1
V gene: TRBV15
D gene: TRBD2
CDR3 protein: CATSARGTSGTNEQFF
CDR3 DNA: TGTGCCACCAGCGCTCGAGGGACTAGCGGGACGAATGAGCAGTTCTTC

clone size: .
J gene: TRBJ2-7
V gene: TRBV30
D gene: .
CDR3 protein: CAWSPGTYEQYF
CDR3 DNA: TGTGCCTGGAGCCCAGGGACCTACGAGCAGTACTTC

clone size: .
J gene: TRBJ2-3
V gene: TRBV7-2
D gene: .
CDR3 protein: CASSLGPVDTQYF
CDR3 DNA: TGTGCCAGCAGCTTAGGCCCGGTAGATACGCAGTATTTT

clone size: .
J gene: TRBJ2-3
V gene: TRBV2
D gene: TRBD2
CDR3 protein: CASSSGGGTDTQYF
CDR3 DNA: TGTGCCAGTTCTAGCGGAGGAGGGACAGATACGCAGTATTTT

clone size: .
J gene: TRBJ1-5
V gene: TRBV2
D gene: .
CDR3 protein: CASSEGGAGNQPQHF
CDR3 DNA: TGTGCCAGCAGTGAAGGGGGCGCGGGCAATCAGCCCCAGCATTTT

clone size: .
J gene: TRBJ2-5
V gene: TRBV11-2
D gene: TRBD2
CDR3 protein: CASSPLLADQETQYF
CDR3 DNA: TGTGCCAGCAGCCCCCTGCTAGCGGATCAAGAGACCCAGTACTTC

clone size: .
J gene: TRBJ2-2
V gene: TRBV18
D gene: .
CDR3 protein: CASSPRGTGELFF
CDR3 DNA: TGTGCCAGCTCACCCCGGGGCACCGGGGAGCTGTTTTTT

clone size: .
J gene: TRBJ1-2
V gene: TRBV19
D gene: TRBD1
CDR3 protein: CASNPDRDYGYTF
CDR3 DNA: TGTGCCAGTAATCCGGACAGGGACTATGGCTACACCTTC

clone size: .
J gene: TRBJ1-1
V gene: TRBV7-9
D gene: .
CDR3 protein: CASSLVQGPSEAFF
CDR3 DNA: TGTGCCAGCAGCTTAGTACAGGGTCCCTCTGAAGCTTTCTTT

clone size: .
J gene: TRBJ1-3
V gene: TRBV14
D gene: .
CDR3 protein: CASSLDRRNSGNTIYF
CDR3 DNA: TGTGCCAGCAGCTTAGACAGGCGAAACTCTGGAAACACCATATATTTT